The clone carrying this TCR beta chain was picked up many times. The data originate from a study of neurological immune-mediated disorders. The unsorted libraries had their origin in 2 million PBMCs stored at -80 C. Via MiXCR, TCRdb re-called the 5' RACE reads, giving one row per CDR3 protein. The repertoire has over 60,000 distinct CDR3 sequences, 4% to 6% of them found once; the top ten carry 2.2%. Looked up from germline, CDR1 is DFQATT and CDR2 is SNEGSKA (reference sequence). The CDR3 is 14 amino acids. V was shortened by 3 bases and J by 2 bases, with 14 bases between the two germline ends. The TCR sequence derives from a woman aged 30 to 39 with multiple sclerosis. The sequenced sample consisted of PBMCs. The chain carries TRBV20-1 and TRBJ2-7; weak D call: TRBD1 (5 bases). CDR3 sequence reads: CSASVQSGPYEQYF. For the CDR3, the DNA is TGCAGTGCTAGCGTCCAGTCAGGGCCCTACGAGCAGTACTTC.